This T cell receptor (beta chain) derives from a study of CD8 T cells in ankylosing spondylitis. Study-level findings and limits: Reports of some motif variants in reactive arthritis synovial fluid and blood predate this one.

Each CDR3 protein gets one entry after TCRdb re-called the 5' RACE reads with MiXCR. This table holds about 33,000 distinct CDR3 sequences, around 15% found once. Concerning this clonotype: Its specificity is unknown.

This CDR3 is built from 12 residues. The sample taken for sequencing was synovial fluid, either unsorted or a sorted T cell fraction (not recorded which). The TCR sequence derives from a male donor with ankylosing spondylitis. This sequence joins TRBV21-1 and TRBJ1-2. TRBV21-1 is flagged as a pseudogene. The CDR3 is CASRDWPNGYTF. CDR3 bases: TGTGCCAGCAGAGATTGGCCCAATGGCTACACCTTC.